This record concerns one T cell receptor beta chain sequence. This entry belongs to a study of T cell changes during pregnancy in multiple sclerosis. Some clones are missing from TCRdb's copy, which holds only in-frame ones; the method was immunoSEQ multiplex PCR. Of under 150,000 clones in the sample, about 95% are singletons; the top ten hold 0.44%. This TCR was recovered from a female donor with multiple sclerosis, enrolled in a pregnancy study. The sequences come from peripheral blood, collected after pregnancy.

The CDR3 spells CASSSIRRDYYNEQFF. The DNA of the CDR3 is TGCGCCAGCAGCTCTATTAGGCGGGACTATTACAATGAGCAGTTCTTC. The rearrangement links TRBV5-1 to TRBJ2-1; 7 positions agree with TRBD2. Germline V gene sequence: CDR1 SGHRS, CDR2 YFSETQ. V shed 3 bases, J shed 4 bases, and the junction held 10 bases outside the gene matches. The CDR3 consists of 16 residues.